The 19 T cell receptor beta chains below were found in one sample sequenced in a study of T-cell reconstitution after alpha-beta-depleted transplantation in children. Unique molecular identifiers were incorporated when the TCRbeta library was constructed. TCRdb used MiXCR to reprocess the PCR reads, holding one entry per CDR3 protein. This repertoire shows roughly 100,000 distinct CDR3 sequences, about 8% found once; its top ten account for roughly 6.9%. Specimen: PBMCs from the stem cell graft donor, collected from the stem cell graft. These receptors were taken from a human donor who donated a stem cell graft to a child with congenital amegakaryocytic thrombocytopenia.

This clonotype was detected many times. V and J are TRBV6-1 and TRBJ2-7; D is undetermined. Germline V gene lookup returns CDR1 MNHNS and CDR2 SASEGT. V lost 6 bases to trimming and J lost 4 bases, with 19 bases between them. This CDR3 is built from 15 residues. The DNA of the CDR3 is TGTGCCAGCAGAAAACTTGCGGATTATACTTACGAGCAGTACTTC. Its protein is CASRKLADYTYEQYF.

This clonotype showed up many times. This chain connects TRBV6-2 or TRBV6-3 to TRBJ2-2, with a tentative D call TRBD2 (5 bases). In germline, CDR1 is MNHEY, CDR2 SVGEGT. The ends were cut back, 5 bases at V and 4 bases at J, with 14 bases in the middle. CDR3 length equals 15 residues. CDR3 region: CASSPGSGLTGELFF. Here the CDR3 DNA reads TGTGCCAGCAGTCCTGGGTCCGGACTCACCGGGGAGCTGTTTTTT.

This clonotype was counted many times. This chain joins TRBV20-1 and TRBJ2-1, with TRBD2 identical over 9 bases. Germline V gene data show CDR1 as DFQATT and CDR2 as SNEGSKA (reference sequence). This CDR3 has 12 residues. The V and J ends lost 6 bases and 8 bases, in that order; junction bases with no gene match: 5. CDR3 nucleotides: TGCAGTGCCCTAGCGGGGAGGGATGAGCAGTTCTTC. Protein product: CSALAGRDEQFF.

This clonotype was found many times. This sequence joins TRBV5-1 and TRBJ2-5; 10 nucleotides agree with TRBD2. Germline V gene sequence: CDR1 SGHRS, CDR2 YFSETQ. This CDR3 is 14 amino acids long. Unmatched junction bases numbered 5, after V lost 5 bases and J lost 4 bases. The CDR3 spells CASRELAGGETQYF. CDR3 DNA: TGCGCCAGCAGAGAATTAGCGGGAGGAGAGACCCAGTACTTC.

This chain connects TRBV7-3 to TRBJ1-1, with unresolved D. Germline loops: CDR1 SGHTA, CDR2 FQGTGA. V lost 3 bases to trimming and J lost 2 bases, with 10 bases between them. This CDR3 is 14 amino acids long. The CDR3 loop is CASSFGPGNTEAFF. The DNA of the CDR3 is TGTGCCAGCAGCTTCGGGCCCGGCAACACTGAAGCTTTCTTT.

This clonotype has at least ten counts. The rearrangement links TRBV5-1 to TRBJ2-1; 8 bases are shared with TRBD2. Losses at the gene ends were 6 bases for V and 10 bases for J; bases not matched to a gene: 9. The germline CDR1 and CDR2 sequences are SGHRS and YFSETQ. The CDR3 is 13 amino acids. The CDR3 loop reads CASTRGLVSEQFF. CDR3 DNA sequence: TGCGCCAGCACCCGGGGACTAGTCAGCGAGCAGTTCTTC.

This clonotype showed up many times. The chain carries TRBV3-1 and TRBJ2-5, with D perhaps TRBD2 (6 bases). Per germline, CDR1 LGHDT and CDR2 YNNKEL (reference sequence). The CDR3 sequence is 16 residues long. Trimming stripped 6 bases from V and 3 bases from J, with 20 bases between. CDR3 sequence (DNA): TGTGCCAGCAGGGGGACTGGCGGAAATTTCAAAGAGACCCAGTACTTC. This translates into CASRGTGGNFKETQYF.

This clonotype has at least ten counts. The gene calls are TRBV7-9 and TRBJ1-2; 7 bases align to TRBD1. The germline CDR1 and CDR2 sequences are SEHNR and FQNEAQ (reference sequence). V shed 7 bases and J 4 bases; nucleotides not matched to a gene: 12. The CDR3 length is 15 residues. CDR3 region: CASTHTAGGVYGYTF. For the CDR3, the DNA is TGTGCCAGCACTCATACGGCAGGGGGAGTCTATGGCTACACCTTC.

Ten or more counts support this clonotype. The chain carries TRBV25-1 and TRBJ1-2; D is unresolved. The CDR3 has 16 amino acids. V was cut by 3 bases and J by 5 bases, with 19 bases left in between. Germline V lookup: CDR1 MGHDK, CDR2 SYGVNS. The CDR3 region is CASSDPTRAGRYGYTF. The CDR3 nucleotides are TGTGCCAGCAGTGACCCCACCAGAGCAGGCCGATATGGCTACACCTTC.

This clonotype has ten or more counts. The gene calls are TRBV5-1 and TRBJ1-4, with D maybe TRBD1 (6 bases). This CDR3 comprises 16 residues. CDR1 and CDR2 from the germline V gene are SGHRS and YFSETQ. V shed 4 bases and J shed 5 bases, with 18 bases lying between them. The CDR3 region has the DNA TGCGCCAGCAGCCGGGTTCCAGGACAGCAGAATGAAAAACTGTTTTTT. It specifies CASSRVPGQQNEKLFF.

This clonotype appeared many times. The J gene is TRBJ1-3, the V gene TRBV7-2, with a weak D call TRBD1 (5 bases). There are 16 residues in the CDR3. Germline loops: CDR1 SGHTA, CDR2 FQGNSA. Trimming stripped 5 bases from V and 2 bases from J, with 16 bases between. CDR3 amino acids: CASSPRGTDAGNTIYF. CDR3 nucleotide sequence: TGTGCCAGCAGCCCGAGGGGCACCGATGCTGGAAACACCATATATTTT.

This clonotype has at least ten counts. The rearrangement joins TRBV5-1 to TRBJ1-1; perhaps TRBD1 as D (6 bases). Germline values: CDR1 SGHRS, CDR2 YFSETQ. Trimming shortened V by 6 bases and J by 3 bases, and 15 bases separated the two germline ends. The CDR3 consists of 14 residues. The CDR3 sequence is CASTRQVTDTEAFF. The CDR3 DNA reads TGCGCCAGCACCCGACAGGTAACGGACACTGAAGCTTTCTTT.

This clonotype has a count of ten or more. V gene TRBV7-3 combines with J gene TRBJ2-3, with D unclear. The germline V and J ends were trimmed by 2 bases and 4 bases, with 13 bases remaining between them. Germline V gene lookup returns CDR1 SGHTA and CDR2 FQGTGA. The CDR3 totals 15 residues. The CDR3 region is CASSLLGSSADTQYF. The CDR3 bases are TGTGCCAGCAGCTTACTAGGGTCATCCGCAGATACGCAGTATTTT.

This clonotype has ten or more counts. This could be a read error, since a much larger clone is one nucleotide away. The chain joins TRBV5-8 to TRBJ2-6; possibly TRBD1 or TRBD2 for D (6 bases each). This CDR3 has 15 residues. Per germline, CDR1 SGHTS and CDR2 YDEGEE. CDR3 DNA: TGTGCCAGCAGCTTCGGGGGCTCTGGGGCCAACGGCCTGACTTTC. Residues: CASSFGGSGANGLTF.

The rearrangement links TRBV5-1 to TRBJ1-1; D is possibly TRBD1 (5 bases). Germline CDR1 and CDR2: SGHRS and YFSETQ. With 2 bases removed from V and 3 bases from J, the gap between germline ends came to 20 bases. CDR3 length: 17 residues. In DNA form, the CDR3 reads TGCGCCAGCAGCTTTGGGGTCCCAGGGCCGGGGTACACTGAAGCTTTCTTT. Translated, it gives CASSFGVPGPGYTEAFF.

The sample holds many counts of this clonotype. This chain uses TRBV7-9 with TRBJ2-7; D gene unclear. The CDR3 loop spans 15 amino acids. Germline assignment: CDR1 SEHNR and CDR2 FQNEAQ (reference sequence). V was clipped by 0 bases and J by 0 bases, with 9 bases between them. The CDR3 bases are TGTGCCAGCAGCTTAGCGACCCAAATCTCCTACGAGCAGTACTTC. This sequence encodes CASSLATQISYEQYF.

This clonotype was found many times. The V and J genes are TRBV5-5 and TRBJ2-3; 7 bases align to TRBD1. CDR1 SGHKS and CDR2 YYEKEE come from the germline V gene (reference sequence). The CDR3 is 15 amino acids. With 0 bases clipped from V and 8 bases from J, the junction kept 9 bases outside the gene matches. This CDR3 is CASSLVQDRIFTQYF. The CDR3 DNA reads as TGTGCCAGCAGCTTGGTTCAGGACAGGATATTTACGCAGTATTTT.

This clonotype was detected ten times or more. The rearrangement links TRBV20-1 to TRBJ1-1; weak D call: TRBD1 (5 bases). CDR1 and CDR2 from the germline V gene are DFQATT and SNEGSKA (reference sequence). This CDR3 has 14 residues. The V end was cut by 8 bases, the J end by 0 bases, with 16 bases between. CDR3 in DNA: TGCAGTCGGGGCCTACGGATAATGAACACTGAAGCTTTCTTT. Amino acids: CSRGLRIMNTEAFF.

This clonotype occurred many times. The chain has TRBV11-1 and TRBJ2-7, with 8 bases aligning to TRBD1. CDR1 SGHAT and CDR2 FQDESV come from the germline V gene (reference sequence). The CDR3 is 14 amino acids. Trimming cost V 5 bases and J 5 bases; bases outside gene matches: 8. CDR3 DNA sequence: TGTGCCAGCAGCCAGAGCAGGGGGCTGGACGAGCAGTACTTC. It codes for CASSQSRGLDEQYF.